This T cell receptor (beta chain) was obtained from a study of blood T cell repertoires in COVID-19 (dated by TCRdb to the early 2020s). With respect to the entire study: The collaborator samples originated in the United States, Italy and Spain and spanned the acute and convalescent phases of COVID-19. The dataset comprised deeply sampled blood TCRbeta repertoires from subjects exposed to, actively infected with, or recovered from COVID-19. The material from the prospective study consisted of cDNA or gDNA derived from T cells, B-cell-depleted T cells, or PBMCs. Nearly every sample came with metadata listing a de-identified subject ID, COVID-19 status, age in years and sex. Samples were obtained from the ongoing ImmuneRACE study (first 160 participants) and from some 1,300 subjects provided by 6 global collaborators. HLA class I and class II types, where available, came from metadata supplied by the sample provider rather than from assay-based typing. The repertoires were released in a freely available public database meant as a resource for research on the immune response to SARS-CoV-2.

Each collaborating institution followed its own protocols to collect whole blood in K2EDTA tubes. Collaborator samples were shipped for TCRbeta analysis as frozen whole blood, isolated PBMCs, or DNA extracted from either sample type. TCRbeta CDR3 regions were amplified from genomic DNA using the immunoSEQ Assay, a bias-controlled multiplex PCR. Under the source paper's analysis protocol: The number of nucleated cells in each sample was estimated by amplification of reference gene primers within the assay. To quantify the absolute abundance of each unique TCRbeta CDR3 rearrangement, sequence reads were collapsed and filtered. For each sample, productive Simpson clonality was calculated by taking the square root of Simpson's diversity index across productive rearrangements. The clones in this table, taken by TCRdb from immuneACCESS, are in-frame only. Not every clone is retained; where verified, under half of the shortfall comes from an unresolved V gene, and the cause of the rest is unknown. The DNA was the basis for D and trimming; V, J and clone size are from that table. Across this sample there are roughly 150,000 clones, with roughly 85% seen only once. Of the sample, over 9.5% falls within the top ten clones.

With respect to this clone: What antigen it recognizes has not been identified. The sample holds no much larger clone one base away, and base qualities are not on file.

Overall study outcomes, separate from this receptor: The amount of clinical and demographic metadata varied by source and participant and was provided uncurated.

The specimen sequenced was peripheral blood. The TCR was taken from an elderly woman with active or convalescent COVID-19.

The DNA sequence is as follows: TGTGCCAGTAGTAGGAGGAGTACGACTGGAAACACCATATATTTT. The translation is CASSRRSTTGNTIYF. Recombination joined TRBV19 with TRBJ1-3; the D gene is unclear. Spanning cysteine to phenylalanine, the CDR3 consists of 15 amino acids. Solely the CDR3 DNA is kept, with 45 bases framed from the first base. V is clipped by 4 bases and J by 2 bases, and the sequence between their germline boundaries is 12 bases long. As encoded in the germline V gene (reference sequence), CDR1 is LNHDA while CDR2 is SQIVND.